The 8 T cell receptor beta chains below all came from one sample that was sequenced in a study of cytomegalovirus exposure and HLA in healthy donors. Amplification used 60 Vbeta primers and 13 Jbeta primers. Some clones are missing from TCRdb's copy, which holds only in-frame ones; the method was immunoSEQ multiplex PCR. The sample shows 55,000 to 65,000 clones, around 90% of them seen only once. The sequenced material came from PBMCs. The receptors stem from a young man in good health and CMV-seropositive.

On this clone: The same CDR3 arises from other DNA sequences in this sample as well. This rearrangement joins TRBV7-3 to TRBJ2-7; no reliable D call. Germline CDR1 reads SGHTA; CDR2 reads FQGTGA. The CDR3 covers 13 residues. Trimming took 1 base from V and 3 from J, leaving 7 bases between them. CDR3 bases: TGTGCCAGCAGCTTAATTGGCGGCTACGAGCAGTACTTC. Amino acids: CASSLIGGYEQYF.

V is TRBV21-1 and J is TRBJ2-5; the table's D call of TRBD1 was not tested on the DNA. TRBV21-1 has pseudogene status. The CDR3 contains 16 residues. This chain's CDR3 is CASSKAGGRPNETQYF. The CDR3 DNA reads TGTGCCAGCAGCAAAGCAGGGGGACGTCCTAACGAGACCCAGTACTTC.

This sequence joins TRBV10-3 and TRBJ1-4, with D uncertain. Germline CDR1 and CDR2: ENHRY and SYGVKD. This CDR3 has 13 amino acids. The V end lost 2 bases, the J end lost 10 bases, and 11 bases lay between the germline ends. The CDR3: CAISETVTGKLFF. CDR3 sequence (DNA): TGTGCCATCAGTGAGACAGTCACCGGAAAACTGTTTTTT.

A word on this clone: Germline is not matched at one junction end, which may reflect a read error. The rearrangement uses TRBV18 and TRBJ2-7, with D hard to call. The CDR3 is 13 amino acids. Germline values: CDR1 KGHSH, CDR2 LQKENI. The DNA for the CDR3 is TGTGCCAGCTCTCCACCGGCACCCGGGGAGCAGTACTTC. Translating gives CASSPPAPGEQYF.

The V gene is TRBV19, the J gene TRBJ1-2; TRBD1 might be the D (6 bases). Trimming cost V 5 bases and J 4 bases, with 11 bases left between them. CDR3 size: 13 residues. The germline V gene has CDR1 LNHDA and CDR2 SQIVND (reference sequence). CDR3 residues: CASSATGRYGYTF. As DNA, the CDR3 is TGTGCCAGTAGTGCCACAGGGCGCTATGGCTACACCTTC.

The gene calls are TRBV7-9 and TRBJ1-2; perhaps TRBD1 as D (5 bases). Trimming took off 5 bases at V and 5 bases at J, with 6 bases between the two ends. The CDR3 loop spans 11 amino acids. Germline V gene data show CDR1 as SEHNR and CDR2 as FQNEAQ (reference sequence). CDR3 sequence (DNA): TGTGCCAGCAGCGGGGGGTATGGCTACACCTTC. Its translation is CASSGGYGYTF.

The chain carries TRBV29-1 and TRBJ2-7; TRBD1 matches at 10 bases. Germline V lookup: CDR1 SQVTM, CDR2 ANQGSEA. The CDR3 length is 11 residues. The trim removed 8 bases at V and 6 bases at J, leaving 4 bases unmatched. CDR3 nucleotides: TGCAGCCTTTGGACAGGGGGCGAGCAGTACTTC. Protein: CSLWTGGEQYF.

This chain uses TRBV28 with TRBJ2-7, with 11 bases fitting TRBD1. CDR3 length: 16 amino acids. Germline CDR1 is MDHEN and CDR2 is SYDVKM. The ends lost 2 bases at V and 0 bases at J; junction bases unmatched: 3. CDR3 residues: CASSLTGTGGSYEQYF. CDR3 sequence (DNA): TGTGCCAGCAGTTTAACCGGGACAGGGGGCTCCTACGAGCAGTACTTC.